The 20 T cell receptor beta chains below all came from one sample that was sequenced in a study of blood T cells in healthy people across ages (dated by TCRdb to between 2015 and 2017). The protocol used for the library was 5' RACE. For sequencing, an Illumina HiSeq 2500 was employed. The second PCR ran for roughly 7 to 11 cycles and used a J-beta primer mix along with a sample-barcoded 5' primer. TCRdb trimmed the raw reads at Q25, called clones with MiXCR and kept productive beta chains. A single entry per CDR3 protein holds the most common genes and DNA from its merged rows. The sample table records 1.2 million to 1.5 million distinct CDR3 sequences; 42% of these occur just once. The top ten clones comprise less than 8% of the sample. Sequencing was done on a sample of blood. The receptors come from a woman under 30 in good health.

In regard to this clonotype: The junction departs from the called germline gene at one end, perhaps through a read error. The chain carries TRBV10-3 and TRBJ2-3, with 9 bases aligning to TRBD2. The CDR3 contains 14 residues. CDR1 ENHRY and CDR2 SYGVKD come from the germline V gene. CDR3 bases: TGTGCCGTCAGCCCTAGCGGGACTACAGATACGCAGTATTTT. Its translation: CAVSPSGTTDTQYF.

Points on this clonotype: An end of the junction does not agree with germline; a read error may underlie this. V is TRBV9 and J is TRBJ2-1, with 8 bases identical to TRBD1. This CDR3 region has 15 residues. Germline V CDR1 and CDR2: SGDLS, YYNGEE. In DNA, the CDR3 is TGTGCCCGCAGCGCGGGACAGGCGCCCTACAATGAGCAGTTCTTC. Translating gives CARSAGQAPYNEQFF.

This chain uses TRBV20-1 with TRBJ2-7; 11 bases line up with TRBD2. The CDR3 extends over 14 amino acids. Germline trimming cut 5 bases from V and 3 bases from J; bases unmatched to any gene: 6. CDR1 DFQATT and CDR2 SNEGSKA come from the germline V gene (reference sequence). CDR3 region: CSAPLAGGLYEQYF. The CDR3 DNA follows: TGCAGTGCTCCGCTAGCGGGGGGTCTCTACGAGCAGTACTTC.

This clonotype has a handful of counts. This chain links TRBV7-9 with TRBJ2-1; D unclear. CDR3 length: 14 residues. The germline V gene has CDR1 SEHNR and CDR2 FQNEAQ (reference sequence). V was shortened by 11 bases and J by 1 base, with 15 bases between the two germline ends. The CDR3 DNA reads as TGTGCCGCCACTATCGTATCTTCCTACAATGAGCAGTTCTTC. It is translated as CAATIVSSYNEQFF.

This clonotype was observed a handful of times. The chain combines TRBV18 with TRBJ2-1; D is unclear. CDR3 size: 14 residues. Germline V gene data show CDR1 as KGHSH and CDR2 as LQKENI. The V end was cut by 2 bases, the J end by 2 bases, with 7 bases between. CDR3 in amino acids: CASSPMGTYNEQFF. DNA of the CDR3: TGTGCCAGCTCACCAATGGGAACCTACAATGAGCAGTTCTTC.

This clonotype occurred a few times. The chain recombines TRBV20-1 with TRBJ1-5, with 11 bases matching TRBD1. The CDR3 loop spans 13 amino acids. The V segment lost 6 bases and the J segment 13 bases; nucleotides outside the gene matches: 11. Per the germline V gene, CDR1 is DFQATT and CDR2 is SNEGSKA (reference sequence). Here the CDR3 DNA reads TGCAGTGCCCCAGGACAGGGGGCGCGGGATCAGCATTTT. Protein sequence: CSAPGQGARDQHF.

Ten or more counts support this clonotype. In DNA, the CDR3 is TGCAGCGTTTTACTAGGGATCTCCGCCTACGAGCAGTACTTC. As protein: CSVLLGISAYEQYF. V and J are TRBV29-1 and TRBJ2-7, with D maybe TRBD2 (5 bases). V was trimmed by 5 bases and J by 2 bases, leaving 16 bases between them. The CDR3 runs 14 residues. Per the germline V gene, CDR1 is SQVTM and CDR2 is ANQGSEA.

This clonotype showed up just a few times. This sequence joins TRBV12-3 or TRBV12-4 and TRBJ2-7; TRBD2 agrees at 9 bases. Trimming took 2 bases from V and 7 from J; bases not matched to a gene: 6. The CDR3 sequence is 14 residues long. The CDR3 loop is CASSLSTGLAEQYF. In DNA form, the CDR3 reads TGTGCCAGCAGTTTATCCACCGGACTAGCGGAGCAGTACTTC.

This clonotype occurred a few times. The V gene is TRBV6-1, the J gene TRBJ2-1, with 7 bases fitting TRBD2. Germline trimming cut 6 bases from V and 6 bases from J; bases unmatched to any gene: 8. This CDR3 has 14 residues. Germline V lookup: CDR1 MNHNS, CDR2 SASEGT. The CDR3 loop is CASRDRTSGNEQFF. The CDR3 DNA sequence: TGTGCCAGCAGGGATAGGACTAGTGGCAATGAGCAGTTCTTC.

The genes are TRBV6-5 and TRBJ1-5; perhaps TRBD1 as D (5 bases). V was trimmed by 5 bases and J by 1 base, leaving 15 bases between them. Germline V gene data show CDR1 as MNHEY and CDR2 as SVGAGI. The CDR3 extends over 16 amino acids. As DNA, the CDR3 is TGTGCCAGCAGTCCTGGGTTGGGACTCAGCAATCAGCCCCAGCATTTT. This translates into CASSPGLGLSNQPQHF.

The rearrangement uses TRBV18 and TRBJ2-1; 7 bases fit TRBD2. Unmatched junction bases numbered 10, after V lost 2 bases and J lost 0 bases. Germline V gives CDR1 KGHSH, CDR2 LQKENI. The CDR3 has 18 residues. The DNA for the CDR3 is TGTGCCAGCTCACCAATGGCTAGCGGTCAAAGCTCCTACAATGAGCAGTTCTTC. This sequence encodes CASSPMASGQSSYNEQFF.

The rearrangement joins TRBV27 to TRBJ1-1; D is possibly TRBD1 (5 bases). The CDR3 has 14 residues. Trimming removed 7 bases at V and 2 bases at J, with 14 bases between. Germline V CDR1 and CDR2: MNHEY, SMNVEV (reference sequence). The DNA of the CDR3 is TGTGCCAGCACGGCTACAGGACTAAACACTGAAGCTTTCTTT. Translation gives CASTATGLNTEAFF.

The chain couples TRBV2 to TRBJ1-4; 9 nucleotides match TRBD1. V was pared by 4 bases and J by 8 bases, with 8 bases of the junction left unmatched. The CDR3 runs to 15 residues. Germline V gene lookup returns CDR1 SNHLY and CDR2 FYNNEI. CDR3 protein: CASSVIQGAREKLFF. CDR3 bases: TGTGCCAGCAGTGTTATACAGGGGGCGCGCGAAAAACTGTTTTTT.

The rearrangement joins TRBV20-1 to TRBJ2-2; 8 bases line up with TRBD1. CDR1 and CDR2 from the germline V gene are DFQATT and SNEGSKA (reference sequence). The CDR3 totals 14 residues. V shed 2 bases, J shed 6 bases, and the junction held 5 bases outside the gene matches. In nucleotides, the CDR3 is TGCAGTGCTAGACCGACAGGGGCGTCCGGGGAGCTGTTTTTT. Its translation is CSARPTGASGELFF.

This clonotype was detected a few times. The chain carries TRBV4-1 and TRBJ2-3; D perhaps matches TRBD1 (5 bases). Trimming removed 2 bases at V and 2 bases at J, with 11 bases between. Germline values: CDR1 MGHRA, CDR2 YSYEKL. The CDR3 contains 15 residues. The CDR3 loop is CASSQSGLPTDTQYF. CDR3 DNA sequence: TGCGCCAGCAGCCAATCAGGGCTCCCCACAGATACGCAGTATTTT.

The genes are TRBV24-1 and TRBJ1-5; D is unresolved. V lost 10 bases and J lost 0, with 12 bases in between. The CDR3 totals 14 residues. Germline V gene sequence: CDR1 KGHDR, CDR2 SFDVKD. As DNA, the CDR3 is TGTGCCACGCAGTCACAATATAGCAATCAGCCCCAGCATTTT. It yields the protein CATQSQYSNQPQHF.

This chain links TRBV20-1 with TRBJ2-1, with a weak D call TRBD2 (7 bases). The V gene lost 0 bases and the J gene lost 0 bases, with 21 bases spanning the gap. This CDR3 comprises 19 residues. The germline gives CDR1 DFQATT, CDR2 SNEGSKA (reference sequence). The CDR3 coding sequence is TGCAGTGCTAGAGACTACGTGGGGGGGCGGGGACGCTCCTACAATGAGCAGTTCTTC. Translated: CSARDYVGGRGRSYNEQFF.

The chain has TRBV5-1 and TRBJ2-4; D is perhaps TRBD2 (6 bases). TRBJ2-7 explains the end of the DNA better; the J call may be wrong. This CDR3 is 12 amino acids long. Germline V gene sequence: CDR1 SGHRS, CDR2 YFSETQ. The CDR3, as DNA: TGCGCCAGCAGCCGGGACTTTATCGAGCAGTACTTC. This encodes CASSRDFIEQYF.

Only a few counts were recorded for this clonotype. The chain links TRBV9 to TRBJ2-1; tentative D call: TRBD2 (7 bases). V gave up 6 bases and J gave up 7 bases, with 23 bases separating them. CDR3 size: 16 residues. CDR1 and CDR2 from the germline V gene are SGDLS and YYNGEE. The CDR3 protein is CASTFLAGALRNEQFF. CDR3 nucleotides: TGTGCCAGCACGTTCCTGGCGGGGGCCCTTCGGAATGAGCAGTTCTTC.

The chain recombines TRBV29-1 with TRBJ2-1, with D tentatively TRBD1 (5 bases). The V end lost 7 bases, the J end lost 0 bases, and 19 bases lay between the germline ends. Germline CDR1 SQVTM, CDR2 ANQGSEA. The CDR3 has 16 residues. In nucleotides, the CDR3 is TGCAGCGCCTCGACAGAACCTTCCAGCTCCTACAATGAGCAGTTCTTC. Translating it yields CSASTEPSSSYNEQFF.